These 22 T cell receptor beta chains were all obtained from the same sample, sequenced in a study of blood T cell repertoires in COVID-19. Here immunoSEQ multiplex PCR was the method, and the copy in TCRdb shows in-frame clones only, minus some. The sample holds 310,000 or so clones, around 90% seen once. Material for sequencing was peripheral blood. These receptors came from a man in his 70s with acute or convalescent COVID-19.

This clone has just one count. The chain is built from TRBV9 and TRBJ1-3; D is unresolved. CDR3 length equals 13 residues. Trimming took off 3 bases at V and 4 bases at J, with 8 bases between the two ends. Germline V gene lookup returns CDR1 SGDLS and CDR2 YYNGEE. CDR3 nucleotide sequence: TGTGCCAGCAGCGGTAGTTCCGGAAACACCATATATTTT. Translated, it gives CASSGSSGNTIYF. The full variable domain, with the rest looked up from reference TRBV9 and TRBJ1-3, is DSGVTQTPKHLITATGQRVTLRCSPRSGDLSVYWYQQSLDQGLQFLIQYYNGEERAKGNILERFSAQQFPDLHSELNLSSLELGDSALYFCASSGSSGNTIYFGEGSWLTVV.

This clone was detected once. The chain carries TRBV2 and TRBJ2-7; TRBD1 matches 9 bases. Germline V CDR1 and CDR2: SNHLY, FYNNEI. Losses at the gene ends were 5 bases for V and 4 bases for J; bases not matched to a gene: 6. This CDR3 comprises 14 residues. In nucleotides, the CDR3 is TGTGCCAGCAGTAGAGACAGGGGGACATACGAGCAGTACTTC. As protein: CASSRDRGTYEQYF.

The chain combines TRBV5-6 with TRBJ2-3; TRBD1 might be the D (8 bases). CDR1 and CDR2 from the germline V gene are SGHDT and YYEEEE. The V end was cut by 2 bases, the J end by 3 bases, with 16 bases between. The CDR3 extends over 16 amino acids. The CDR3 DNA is TGTGCCAGCAGCTTAACAGGGGGGGCCCAAACAGATACGCAGTATTTT. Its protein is CASSLTGGAQTDTQYF.

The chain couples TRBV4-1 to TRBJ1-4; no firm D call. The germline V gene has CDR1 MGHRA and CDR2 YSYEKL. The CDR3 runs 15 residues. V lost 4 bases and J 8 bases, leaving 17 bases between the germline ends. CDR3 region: CASSPPGTSGEKLFF. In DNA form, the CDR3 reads TGCGCCAGCAGCCCCCCGGGAACCTCGGGGGAAAAACTGTTTTTT.

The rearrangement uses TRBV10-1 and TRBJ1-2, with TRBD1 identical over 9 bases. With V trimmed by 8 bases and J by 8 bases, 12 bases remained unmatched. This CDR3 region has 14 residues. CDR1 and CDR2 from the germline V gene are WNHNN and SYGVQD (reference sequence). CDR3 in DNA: TGCGCCAGCGACATAGACCGGGACAGGGACGGCTACACCTTC. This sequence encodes CASDIDRDRDGYTF.

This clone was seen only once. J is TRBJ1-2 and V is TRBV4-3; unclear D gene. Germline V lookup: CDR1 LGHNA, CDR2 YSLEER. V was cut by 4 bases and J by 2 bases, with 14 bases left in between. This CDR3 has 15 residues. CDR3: CASSPQTGWNYGYTF. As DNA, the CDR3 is TGCGCCAGCAGCCCCCAGACGGGTTGGAACTATGGCTACACCTTC.

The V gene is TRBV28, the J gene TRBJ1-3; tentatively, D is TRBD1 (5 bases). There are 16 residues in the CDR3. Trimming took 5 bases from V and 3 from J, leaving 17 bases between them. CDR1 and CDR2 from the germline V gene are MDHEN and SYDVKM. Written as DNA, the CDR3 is TGTGCCAGCAGTAGGGGAACAGTTAGGGATGGAAACACCATATATTTT. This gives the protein CASSRGTVRDGNTIYF.

The CDR3 loop reads CASSQVSGSSGELFF. CDR3 nucleotide sequence: TGTGCCAGCAGCCAAGTCAGCGGGAGTTCCGGGGAGCTGTTTTTT. The gene calls are TRBV4-2 and TRBJ2-2, with TRBD2 matching over 8 bases. The CDR3 has 15 amino acids. CDR1 is LGHNA and CDR2 is YNFKEQ in the germline V gene. Unmatched junction bases numbered 4, after V lost 1 base and J lost 6 bases.

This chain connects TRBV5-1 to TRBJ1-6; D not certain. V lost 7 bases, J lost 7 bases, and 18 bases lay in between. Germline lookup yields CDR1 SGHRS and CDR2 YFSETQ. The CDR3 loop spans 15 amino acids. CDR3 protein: CASGSEPGINSPLHF. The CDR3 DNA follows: TGCGCCAGCGGTTCCGAACCCGGGATAAATTCACCCCTCCACTTT.

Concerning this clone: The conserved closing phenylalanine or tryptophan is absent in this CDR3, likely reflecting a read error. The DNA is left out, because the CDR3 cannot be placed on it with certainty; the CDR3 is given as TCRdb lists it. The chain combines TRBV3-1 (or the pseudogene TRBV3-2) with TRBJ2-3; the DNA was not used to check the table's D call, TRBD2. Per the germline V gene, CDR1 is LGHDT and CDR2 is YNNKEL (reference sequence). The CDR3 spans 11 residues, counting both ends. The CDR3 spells CASSQAGAGIS.

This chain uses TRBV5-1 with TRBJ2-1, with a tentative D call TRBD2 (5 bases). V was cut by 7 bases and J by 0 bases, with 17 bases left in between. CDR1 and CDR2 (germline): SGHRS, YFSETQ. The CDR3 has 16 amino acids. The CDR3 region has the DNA TGCGCCAGCGCGACTACCAATACGAGCTCCTACAATGAGCAGTTCTTC. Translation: CASATTNTSSYNEQFF.

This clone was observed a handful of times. In nucleotides, the CDR3 is TGTGCCATCAGAGATCCGGGACAGGGGACCGACTATGGCTACACCTTC. The encoded protein is CAIRDPGQGTDYGYTF. This chain links TRBV10-3 with TRBJ1-2; TRBD1 agrees at 10 bases. Germline trimming cut 6 bases from V and 3 bases from J; bases unmatched to any gene: 10. Germline-derived CDR1 and CDR2 are ENHRY and SYGVKD. The CDR3 consists of 16 residues.

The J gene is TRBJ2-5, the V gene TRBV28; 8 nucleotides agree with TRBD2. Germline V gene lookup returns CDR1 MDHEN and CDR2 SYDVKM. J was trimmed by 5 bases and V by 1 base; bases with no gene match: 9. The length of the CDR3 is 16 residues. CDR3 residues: CASSLLGSGTYETQYF. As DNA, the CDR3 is TGTGCCAGCAGTTTATTGGGTAGCGGGACTTATGAGACCCAGTACTTC.

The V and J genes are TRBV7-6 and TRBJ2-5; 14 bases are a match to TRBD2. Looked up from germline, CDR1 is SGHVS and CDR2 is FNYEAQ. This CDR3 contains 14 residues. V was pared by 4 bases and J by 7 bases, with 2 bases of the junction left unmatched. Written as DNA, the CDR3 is TGTGCCAGCAGCTCGGGACTAGCGGGGGTGACCCAGTACTTC. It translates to CASSSGLAGVTQYF.

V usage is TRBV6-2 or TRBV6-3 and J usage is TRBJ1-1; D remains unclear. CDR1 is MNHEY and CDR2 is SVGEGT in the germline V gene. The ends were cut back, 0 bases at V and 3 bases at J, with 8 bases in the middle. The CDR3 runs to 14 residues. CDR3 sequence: CASSYSRDYTEAFF. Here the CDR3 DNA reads TGTGCCAGCAGTTACTCGAGAGATTACACTGAAGCTTTCTTT.

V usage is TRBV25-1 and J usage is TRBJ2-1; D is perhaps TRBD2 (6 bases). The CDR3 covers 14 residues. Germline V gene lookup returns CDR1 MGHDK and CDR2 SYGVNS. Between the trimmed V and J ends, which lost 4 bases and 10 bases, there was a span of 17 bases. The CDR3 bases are TGTGCCAGCAGTGTTGGGGGGAGAGGGTTCGAGCAGTTCTTC. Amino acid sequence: CASSVGGRGFEQFF.

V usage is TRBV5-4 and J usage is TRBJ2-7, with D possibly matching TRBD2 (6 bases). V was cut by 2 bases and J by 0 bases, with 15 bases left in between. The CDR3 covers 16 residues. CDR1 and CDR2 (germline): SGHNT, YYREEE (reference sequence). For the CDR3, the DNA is TGTGCCAGCAGCTTCCTCCGGGACTCCGACTCCTACGAGCAGTACTTC. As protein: CASSFLRDSDSYEQYF.

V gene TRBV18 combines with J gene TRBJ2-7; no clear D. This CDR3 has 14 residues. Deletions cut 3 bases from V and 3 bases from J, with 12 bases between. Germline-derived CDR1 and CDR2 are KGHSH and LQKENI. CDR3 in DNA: TGTGCCAGCTCACCCAGGCATGAGAACTACGAGCAGTACTTC. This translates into CASSPRHENYEQYF.

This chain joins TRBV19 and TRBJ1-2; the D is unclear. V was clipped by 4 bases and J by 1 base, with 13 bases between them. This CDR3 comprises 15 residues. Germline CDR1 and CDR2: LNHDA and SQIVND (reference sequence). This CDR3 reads CASSTQSGNNYGYTF. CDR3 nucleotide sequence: TGTGCCAGTAGTACCCAGTCAGGCAATAACTATGGCTACACCTTC.

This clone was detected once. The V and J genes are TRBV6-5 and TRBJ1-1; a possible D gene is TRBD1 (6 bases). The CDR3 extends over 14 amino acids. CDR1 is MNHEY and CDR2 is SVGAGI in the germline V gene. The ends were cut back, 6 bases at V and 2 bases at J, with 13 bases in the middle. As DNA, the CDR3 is TGTGCCAGCAGACAAACGGGACACAACACTGAAGCTTTCTTT. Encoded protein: CASRQTGHNTEAFF.

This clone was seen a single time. The CDR3 coding sequence is TGTGCCAGCAGCTCAGGACAGCTCATGAACACTGAAGCTTTCTTT. It yields the protein CASSSGQLMNTEAFF. The chain carries TRBV7-8 and TRBJ1-1, with D possibly being TRBD1 (6 bases). The CDR3 sequence is 15 residues long. Trimming removed 4 bases from V and 0 bases from J, with 12 bases in between. CDR1 is SGHVS and CDR2 is FQNEAQ in the germline V gene.

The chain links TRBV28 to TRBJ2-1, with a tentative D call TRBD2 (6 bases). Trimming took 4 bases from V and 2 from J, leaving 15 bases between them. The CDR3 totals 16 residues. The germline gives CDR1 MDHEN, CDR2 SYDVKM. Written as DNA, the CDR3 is TGTGCCAGCAGTTATCGGGACTTCCGGGCCTACAATGAGCAGTTCTTC. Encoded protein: CASSYRDFRAYNEQFF.